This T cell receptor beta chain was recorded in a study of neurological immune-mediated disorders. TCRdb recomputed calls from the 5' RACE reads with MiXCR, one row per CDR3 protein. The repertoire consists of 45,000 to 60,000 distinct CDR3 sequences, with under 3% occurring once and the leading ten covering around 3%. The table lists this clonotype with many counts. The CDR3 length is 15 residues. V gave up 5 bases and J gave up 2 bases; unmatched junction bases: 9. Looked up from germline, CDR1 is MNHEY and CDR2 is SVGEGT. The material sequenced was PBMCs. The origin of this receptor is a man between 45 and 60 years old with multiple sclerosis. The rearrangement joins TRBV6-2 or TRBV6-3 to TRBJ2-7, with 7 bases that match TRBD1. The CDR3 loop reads CASSTPQTGPYEQYF. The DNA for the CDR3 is TGTGCCAGCAGTACCCCCCAGACAGGGCCCTACGAGCAGTACTTC.